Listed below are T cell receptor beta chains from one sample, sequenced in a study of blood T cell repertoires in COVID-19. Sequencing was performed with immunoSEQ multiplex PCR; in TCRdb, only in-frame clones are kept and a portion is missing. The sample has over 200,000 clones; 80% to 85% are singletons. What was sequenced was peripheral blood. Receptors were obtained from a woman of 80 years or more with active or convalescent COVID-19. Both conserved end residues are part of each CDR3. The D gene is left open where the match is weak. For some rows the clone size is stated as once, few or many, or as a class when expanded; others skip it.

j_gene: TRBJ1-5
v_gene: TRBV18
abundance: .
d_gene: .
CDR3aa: CASSPRPPMAGENQPQHF
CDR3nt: TGTGCCAGCTCACCAAGGCCTCCAATGGCAGGGGAGAATCAGCCCCAGCATTTT

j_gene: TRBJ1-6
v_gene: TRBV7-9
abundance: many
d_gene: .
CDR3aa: CASTPIRLPLHF
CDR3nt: TGTGCCAGCACCCCCATTCGGTTACCCCTCCACTTT

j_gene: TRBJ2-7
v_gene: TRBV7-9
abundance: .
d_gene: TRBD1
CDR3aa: CASSLIKGTGAFYEQYF
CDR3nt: TGTGCCAGCAGCTTAATCAAAGGGACAGGGGCTTTCTACGAGCAGTACTTC

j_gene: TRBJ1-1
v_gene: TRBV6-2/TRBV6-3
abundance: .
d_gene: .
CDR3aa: CASSYTGLNTEAFF
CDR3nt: TGTGCCAGCAGTTATACAGGGCTGAACACTGAAGCTTTCTTT

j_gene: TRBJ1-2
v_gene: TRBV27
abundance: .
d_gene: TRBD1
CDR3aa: CASSSPGQGDYGYTF
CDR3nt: TGTGCCAGCAGTTCTCCGGGACAGGGGGACTATGGCTACACCTTC

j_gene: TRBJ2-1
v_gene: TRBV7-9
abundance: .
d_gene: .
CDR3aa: CASSLSPHGDEQFF
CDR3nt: TGTGCCAGCAGCTTAAGCCCTCACGGAGATGAGCAGTTCTTC

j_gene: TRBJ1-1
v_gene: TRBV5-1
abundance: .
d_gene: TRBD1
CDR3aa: CASSLPGQENTEAFF
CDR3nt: TGCGCCAGCAGCTTGCCGGGACAGGAGAACACTGAAGCTTTCTTT

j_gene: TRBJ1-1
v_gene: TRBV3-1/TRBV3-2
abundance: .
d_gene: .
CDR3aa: CASGRGGNTEAFF
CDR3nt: TGTGCCAGTGGGAGAGGGGGGAACACTGAAGCTTTCTTT

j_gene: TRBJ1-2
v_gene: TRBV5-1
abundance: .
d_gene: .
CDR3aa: CASSLEGGYGYTF
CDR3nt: TGCGCCAGCAGCTTGGAAGGGGGCTATGGCTACACCTTC

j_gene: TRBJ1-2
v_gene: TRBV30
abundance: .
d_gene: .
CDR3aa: CAGGHRGAVGYGYTF
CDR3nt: TGTGCTGGAGGCCATCGGGGGGCAGTCGGCTATGGCTACACCTTC

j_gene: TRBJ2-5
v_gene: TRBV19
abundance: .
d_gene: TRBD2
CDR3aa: CASSTRRTSGGQETQYF
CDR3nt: TGTGCCAGTAGTACCCGAAGGACTAGCGGGGGCCAAGAGACCCAGTACTTC

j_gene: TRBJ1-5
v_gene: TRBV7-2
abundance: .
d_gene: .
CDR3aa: CASSLDSRGSNQPQHF
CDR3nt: TGTGCCAGCAGCTTAGATAGCAGGGGTAGCAATCAGCCCCAGCATTTT

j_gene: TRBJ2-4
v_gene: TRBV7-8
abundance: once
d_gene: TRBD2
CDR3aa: CASSFGTSGRGKNIQYF
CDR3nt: TGTGCCAGCAGCTTCGGGACTAGCGGGAGAGGCAAAAACATTCAGTACTTC

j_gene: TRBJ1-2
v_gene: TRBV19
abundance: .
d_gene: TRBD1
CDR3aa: CASSIVTGGGYTF
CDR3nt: TGTGCCAGTAGTATAGTTACAGGGGGCGGCTACACCTTC

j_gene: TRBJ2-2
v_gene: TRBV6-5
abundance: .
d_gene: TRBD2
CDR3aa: CAASGSRTGELFF
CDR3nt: TGTGCCGCAAGCGGGAGCCGCACCGGGGAGCTGTTTTTT

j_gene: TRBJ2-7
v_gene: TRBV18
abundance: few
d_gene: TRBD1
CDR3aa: CASSSPPGQGSSQNYEQYF
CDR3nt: TGTGCCAGCTCATCCCCACCGGGACAGGGTTCCTCCCAAAACTACGAGCAGTACTTC

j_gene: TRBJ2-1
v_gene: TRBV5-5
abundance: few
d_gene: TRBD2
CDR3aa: CASSLLAGFHNEQFF
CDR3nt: TGTGCCAGCAGCTTGTTAGCGGGGTTCCACAATGAGCAGTTCTTC

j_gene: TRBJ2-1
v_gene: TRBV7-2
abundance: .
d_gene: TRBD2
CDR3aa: CASSLTLAGVMQFF
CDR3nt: TGTGCCAGCAGCTTAACCCTAGCGGGAGTTATGCAGTTCTTC

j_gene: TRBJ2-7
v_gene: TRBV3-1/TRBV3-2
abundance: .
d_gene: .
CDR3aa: CASSQNRAPMNEQYF
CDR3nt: TGTGCCAGCAGCCAGAACAGGGCTCCAATGAACGAGCAGTACTTC

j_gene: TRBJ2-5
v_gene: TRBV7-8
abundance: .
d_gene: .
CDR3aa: CASSLRVDQETQYF
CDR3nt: TGTGCCAGCAGCTTAAGAGTAGACCAAGAGACCCAGTACTTC

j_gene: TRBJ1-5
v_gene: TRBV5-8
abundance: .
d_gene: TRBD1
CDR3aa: CASSLGQGGQPQHF
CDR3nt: TGTGCCAGCAGCTTGGGACAGGGTGGTCAGCCCCAGCATTTT

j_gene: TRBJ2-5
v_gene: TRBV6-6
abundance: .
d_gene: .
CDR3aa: CASSYSGGGQETQYF
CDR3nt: TGTGCCAGCAGTTACTCGGGTGGGGGGCAAGAGACCCAGTACTTC

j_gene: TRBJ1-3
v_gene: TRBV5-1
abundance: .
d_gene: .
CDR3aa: CASSLLGLPNTIYF
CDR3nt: TGCGCCAGCAGCTTGCTCGGTTTGCCGAACACCATATATTTT

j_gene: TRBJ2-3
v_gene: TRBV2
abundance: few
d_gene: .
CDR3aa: CASSTRTREGQYF
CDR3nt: TGTGCCAGCAGTACCAGGACCCGGGAAGGGCAGTATTTT

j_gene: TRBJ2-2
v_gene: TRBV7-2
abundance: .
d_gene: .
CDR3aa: CASSLEDYPTGELFF
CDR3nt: TGTGCCAGCAGCTTGGAAGACTACCCCACCGGGGAGCTGTTTTTT

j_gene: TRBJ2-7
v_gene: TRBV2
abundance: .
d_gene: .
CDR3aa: CASSDYREQYF
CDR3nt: TGTGCCAGCAGTGATTATCGGGAGCAGTACTTC

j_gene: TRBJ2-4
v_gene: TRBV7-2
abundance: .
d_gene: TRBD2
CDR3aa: CASSLAGGVDIQYF
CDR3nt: TGTGCCAGCAGCTTAGCGGGAGGGGTAGACATTCAGTACTTC

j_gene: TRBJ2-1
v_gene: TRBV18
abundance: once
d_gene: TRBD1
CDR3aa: CASSPPDRGIYNEQFF
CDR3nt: TGTGCCAGCTCACCTCCGGACAGGGGGATCTACAATGAGCAGTTCTTC

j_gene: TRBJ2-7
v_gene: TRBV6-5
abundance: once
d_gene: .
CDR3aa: CASRLDMGLYEQYF
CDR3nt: TGTGCCAGCAGACTGGACATGGGCCTCTACGAGCAGTACTTC

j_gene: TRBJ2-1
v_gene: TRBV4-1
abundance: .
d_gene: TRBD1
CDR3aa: CASSQGTGAYNEQFF
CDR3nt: TGCGCCAGCAGCCAAGGGACAGGGGCGTACAATGAGCAGTTCTTC

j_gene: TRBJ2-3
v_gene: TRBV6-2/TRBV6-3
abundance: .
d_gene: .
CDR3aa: CASSYGPGTSTDTQYF
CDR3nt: TGTGCCAGCAGTTACGGCCCCGGGACTAGCACAGATACGCAGTATTTT

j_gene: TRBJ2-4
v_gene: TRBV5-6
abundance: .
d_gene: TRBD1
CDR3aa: CASSSIGTAGGAKNIQYF
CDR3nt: TGTGCCAGCAGCTCGATCGGAACAGCAGGGGGCGCCAAAAACATTCAGTACTTC

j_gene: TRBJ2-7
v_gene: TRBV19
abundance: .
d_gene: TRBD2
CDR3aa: CASSQRGAYEQYF
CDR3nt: TGTGCCAGTAGTCAGCGGGGGGCCTACGAGCAGTACTTC

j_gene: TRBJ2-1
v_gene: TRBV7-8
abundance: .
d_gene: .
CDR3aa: CASSLGRGSSYNEQFF
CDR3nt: TGTGCCAGCAGCTTAGGTCGGGGGAGCTCCTACAATGAGCAGTTCTTC

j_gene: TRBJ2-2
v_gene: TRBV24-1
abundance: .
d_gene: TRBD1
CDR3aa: CATSPAKGSDRGGTGELFF
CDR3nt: TGTGCCACCAGCCCTGCTAAAGGTTCGGACAGGGGAGGCACCGGGGAGCTGTTTTTT

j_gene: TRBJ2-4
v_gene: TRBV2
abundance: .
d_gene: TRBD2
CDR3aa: CATKIKTLREGNIQYF
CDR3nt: TGTGCCACCAAAATCAAGACATTGCGGGAGGGAAACATTCAGTACTTC

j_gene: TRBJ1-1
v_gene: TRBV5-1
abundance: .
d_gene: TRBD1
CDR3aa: CASSVTGGSTEAFF
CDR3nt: TGCGCCAGCAGCGTGACAGGGGGCTCCACTGAAGCTTTCTTT